The present TCR beta chain was sequenced within a study of shared clonotypes between healthy human individuals. Whole-study results and caveats: Approximately 5% was the fraction of naive CD4 clonotypes found shared across a few donors. In this cohort, only blood was sampled, and tissue repertoires likely differ.

Remarks on this clone: Its target is not known.

Clones were read by immunoSEQ multiplex PCR, and TCRdb kept only the in-frame ones, dropping some. The sample has almost 750,000 clones; approximately 77% are singletons. This CDR3 has 17 residues. CDR1 is SGHRS and CDR2 is YFSETQ in the germline V gene. Losses at the gene ends were 0 bases for V and 2 bases for J; bases not matched to a gene: 2. The receptor was isolated from a woman in her thirties in good health. Sequencing used memory CD4+ T cells sorted from blood. The subset was: CD45RA-negative fraction. The rearrangement uses TRBV5-1 and TRBJ2-2; 12 bases fit TRBD2. In nucleotides, the CDR3 is TGCGCCAGCAGCTTGGGACTAGCGGGAGTAAACACCGGGGAGCTGTTTTTT. It is translated as CASSLGLAGVNTGELFF.